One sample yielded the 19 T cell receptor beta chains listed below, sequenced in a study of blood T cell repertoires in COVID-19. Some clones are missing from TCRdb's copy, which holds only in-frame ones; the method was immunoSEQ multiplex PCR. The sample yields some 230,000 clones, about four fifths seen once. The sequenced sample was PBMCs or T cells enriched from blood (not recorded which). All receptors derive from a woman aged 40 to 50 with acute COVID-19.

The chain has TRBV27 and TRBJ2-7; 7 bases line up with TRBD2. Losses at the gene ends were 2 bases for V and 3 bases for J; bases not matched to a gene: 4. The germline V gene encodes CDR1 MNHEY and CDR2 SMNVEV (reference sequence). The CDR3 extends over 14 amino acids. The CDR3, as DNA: TGTGCCAGCAGTTTAAGCGGGGTGGGCTACGAGCAGTACTTC. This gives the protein CASSLSGVGYEQYF.

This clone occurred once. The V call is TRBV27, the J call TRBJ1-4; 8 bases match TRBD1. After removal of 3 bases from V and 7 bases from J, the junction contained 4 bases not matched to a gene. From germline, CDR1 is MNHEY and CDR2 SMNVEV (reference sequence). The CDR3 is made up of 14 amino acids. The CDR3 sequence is CASSFPGGGEKLFF. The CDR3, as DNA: TGTGCCAGCAGTTTTCCAGGGGGCGGTGAAAAACTGTTTTTT.

The CDR3 sequence is CASSLDRGGGYTF. CDR3 DNA: TGTGCCAGCAGCTTGGACAGGGGGGGAGGCTACACCTTC. The V call is TRBV7-2, the J call TRBJ1-2; 10 bases align to TRBD1. V lost 3 bases to trimming and J lost 8 bases; unmatched junction nucleotides: 3. CDR1 SGHTA and CDR2 FQGNSA come from the germline V gene. The CDR3 covers 13 residues.

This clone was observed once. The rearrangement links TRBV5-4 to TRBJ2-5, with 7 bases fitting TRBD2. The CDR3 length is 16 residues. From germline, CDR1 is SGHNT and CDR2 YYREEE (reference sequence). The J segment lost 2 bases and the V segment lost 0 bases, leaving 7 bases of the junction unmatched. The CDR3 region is CASSLGGGGGQETQYF. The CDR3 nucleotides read TGTGCCAGCAGCTTGGGAGGCGGGGGAGGTCAAGAGACCCAGTACTTC.

The CDR3 here is CASSQTDRAMNTEAFF. The CDR3 region has the DNA TGCGCCAGCAGCCAGACAGACAGGGCGATGAACACTGAAGCTTTCTTT. This chain links TRBV4-3 with TRBJ1-1; 7 nucleotides match TRBD1. The germline V gene has CDR1 LGHNA and CDR2 YSLEER. V lost 3 bases and J lost 0; bases outside the gene matches: 7. The CDR3 has 16 residues.

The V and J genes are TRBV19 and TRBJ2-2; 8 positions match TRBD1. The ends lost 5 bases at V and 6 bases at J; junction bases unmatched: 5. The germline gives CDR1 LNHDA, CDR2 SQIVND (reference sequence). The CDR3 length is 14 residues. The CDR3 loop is CASSHQGASGELFF. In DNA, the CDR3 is TGTGCCAGTAGTCACCAGGGGGCCTCCGGGGAGCTGTTTTTT.

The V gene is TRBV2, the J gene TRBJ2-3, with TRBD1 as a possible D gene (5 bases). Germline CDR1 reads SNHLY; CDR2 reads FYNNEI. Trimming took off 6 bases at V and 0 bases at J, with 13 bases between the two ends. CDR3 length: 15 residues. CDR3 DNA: TGTGCCAGCAGGAAAGGAGACAGTAGCACAGATACGCAGTATTTT. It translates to CASRKGDSSTDTQYF.

The CDR3 nucleotides are TGCGCCAGCACCACAGGTAGGGGGAACACTGAAGCTTTCTTT. It is translated as CASTTGRGNTEAFF. This rearrangement joins TRBV5-1 to TRBJ1-1; TRBD1 might be the D (5 bases). The length of the CDR3 is 14 residues. CDR1 is SGHRS and CDR2 is YFSETQ in the germline V gene. Trimming took 6 bases from V and 1 from J, leaving 13 bases between them.

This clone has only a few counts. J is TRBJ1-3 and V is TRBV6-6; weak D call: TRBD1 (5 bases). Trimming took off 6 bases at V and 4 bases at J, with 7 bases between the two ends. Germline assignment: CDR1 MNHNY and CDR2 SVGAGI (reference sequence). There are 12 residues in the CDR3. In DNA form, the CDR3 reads TGTGCCAGCAGGACAGCCGGAAACACCATATATTTT. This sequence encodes CASRTAGNTIYF.

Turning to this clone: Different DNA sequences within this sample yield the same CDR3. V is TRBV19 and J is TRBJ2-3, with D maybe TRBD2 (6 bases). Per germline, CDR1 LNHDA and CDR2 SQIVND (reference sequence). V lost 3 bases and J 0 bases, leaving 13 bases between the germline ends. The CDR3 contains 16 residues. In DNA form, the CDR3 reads TGTGCCAGTAGTATCGGGACTGCAACTAGCACAGATACGCAGTATTTT. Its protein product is CASSIGTATSTDTQYF.

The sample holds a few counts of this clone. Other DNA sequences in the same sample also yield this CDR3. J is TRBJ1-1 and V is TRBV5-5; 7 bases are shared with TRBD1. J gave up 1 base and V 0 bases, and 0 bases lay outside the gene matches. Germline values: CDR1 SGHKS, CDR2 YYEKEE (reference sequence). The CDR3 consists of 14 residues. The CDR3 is CASSLGTGNTEAFF. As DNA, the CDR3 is TGTGCCAGCAGCTTGGGGACAGGGAACACTGAAGCTTTCTTT.

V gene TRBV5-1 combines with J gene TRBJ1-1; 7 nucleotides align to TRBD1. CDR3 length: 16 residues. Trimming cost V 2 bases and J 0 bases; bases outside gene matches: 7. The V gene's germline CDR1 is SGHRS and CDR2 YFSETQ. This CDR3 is CASSLQPGTVNTEAFF. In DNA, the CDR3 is TGCGCCAGCAGCTTACAACCCGGGACAGTGAACACTGAAGCTTTCTTT.

CDR3 loop: CASSPREGSGETEAFF. In DNA form, the CDR3 reads TGCGCCAGCAGCCCTAGGGAGGGGTCTGGCGAAACTGAAGCTTTCTTT. This chain uses TRBV4-3 with TRBJ1-1; D may be TRBD1 (5 bases). Per germline, CDR1 LGHNA and CDR2 YSLEER. The CDR3 has 16 residues. The V and J ends lost 4 bases and 5 bases respectively, with 20 bases between them.

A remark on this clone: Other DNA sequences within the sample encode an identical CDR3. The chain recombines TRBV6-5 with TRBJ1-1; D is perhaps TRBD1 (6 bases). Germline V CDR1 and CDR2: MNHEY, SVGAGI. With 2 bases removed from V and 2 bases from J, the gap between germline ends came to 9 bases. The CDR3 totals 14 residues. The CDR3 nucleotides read TGTGCCAGCAGTTACGGGGGGGGCAACACTGAAGCTTTCTTT. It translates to CASSYGGGNTEAFF.

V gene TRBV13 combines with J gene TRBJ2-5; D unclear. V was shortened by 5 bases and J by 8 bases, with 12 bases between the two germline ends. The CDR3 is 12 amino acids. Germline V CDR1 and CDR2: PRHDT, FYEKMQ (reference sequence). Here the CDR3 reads CASSVAPGTQYF. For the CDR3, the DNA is TGTGCCAGCAGCGTAGCCCCAGGAACCCAGTACTTC.

The CDR3 region is CASSQDPGLRNEKLFF. The CDR3 DNA follows: TGCGCCAGCAGCCAAGATCCGGGACTACGCAATGAAAAACTGTTTTTT. The V and J genes are TRBV4-3 and TRBJ1-4; D perhaps matches TRBD1 (5 bases). The ends were cut back, 0 bases at V and 5 bases at J, with 13 bases in the middle. The CDR3 spans 16 residues. In germline, CDR1 is LGHNA, CDR2 YSLEER.

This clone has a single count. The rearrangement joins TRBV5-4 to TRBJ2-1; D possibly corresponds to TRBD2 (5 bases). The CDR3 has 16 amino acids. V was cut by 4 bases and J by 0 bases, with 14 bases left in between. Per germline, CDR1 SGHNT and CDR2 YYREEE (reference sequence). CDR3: CASSRGPESSYNEQFF. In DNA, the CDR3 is TGTGCCAGCAGCCGGGGTCCGGAAAGCTCCTACAATGAGCAGTTCTTC.

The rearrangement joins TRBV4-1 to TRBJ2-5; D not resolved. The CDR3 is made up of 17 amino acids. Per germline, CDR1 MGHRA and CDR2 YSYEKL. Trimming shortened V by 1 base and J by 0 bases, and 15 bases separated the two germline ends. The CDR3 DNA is TGCGCCAGCAGCCAAGTGCTGACACCGGCAGACCAAGAGACCCAGTACTTC. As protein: CASSQVLTPADQETQYF.

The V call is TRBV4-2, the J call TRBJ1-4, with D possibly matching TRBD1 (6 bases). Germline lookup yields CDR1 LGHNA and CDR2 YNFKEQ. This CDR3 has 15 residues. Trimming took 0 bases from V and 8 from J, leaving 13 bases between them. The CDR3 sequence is CASSQEGQGSEKLFF. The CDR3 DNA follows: TGTGCCAGCAGCCAAGAGGGGCAGGGGAGCGAAAAACTGTTTTTT.